The subject of this entry is one T cell receptor (beta chain). Sequencing used immunoSEQ multiplex PCR; TCRdb keeps in-frame clones, though not all of them. Of 300,000 to 450,000 clones detected, more than 65% appear once; the ten largest clones hold more than 0.85%. The CDR3 sequence is 18 residues long. J was trimmed by 1 base and V by 0 bases; bases with no gene match: 10. CDR1 LGHDT and CDR2 YNNKEL come from the germline V gene (reference sequence). This specimen comes from a study of blood T cell repertoires in COVID-19. Looking at the study overall: Researchers got acute and convalescent COVID-19 samples from the United States, Italy and Spain. PBMCs, B-cell-depleted T cells, or T cells were the source of the cDNA or gDNA that made up the material.

The sequence came from a human donor with acute or convalescent COVID-19. The donor label of this sample is uncertain. Sequenced input: peripheral blood. The gene calls are TRBV3-1 (or the pseudogene TRBV3-2) and TRBJ1-1; TRBD1 agrees at 8 bases. The CDR3 bases are TGTGCCAGCAGCCAAGACCTATATTACAGGGGGGAGAACACTGAAGCTTTCTTT. Amino acid sequence: CASSQDLYYRGENTEAFF.